This TCR beta chain emerged from a study of regulatory T cells in long-lasting Graves disease. Libraries of TCR beta came from iRepertoire HTBI primers plus Arm-PCR of CDR3 regions. TCRdb fed the multiplex PCR reads into MiXCR, producing one record per CDR3 protein. The table shows fewer than 450,000 distinct CDR3 sequences, with about 25% occurring only once. Germline V gene lookup returns CDR1 SEHNR and CDR2 FQNEAQ (reference sequence). The CDR3 runs to 15 residues. Unmatched junction bases numbered 12, after V lost 4 bases and J lost 11 bases. Time point reported: persistent/refractory GD, antithyroid drugs over 5 years with positive TRAb. Researchers made the TCR library from RNA that was extracted from PBMCs.

This receptor was obtained from a female donor with Graves disease. Sequenced material: peripheral blood mononuclear cells (PBMCs), taken when the disease was refractory, from a patient treated with antithyroid drugs. The rearrangement uses TRBV7-9 and TRBJ2-2; TRBD1 matches 8 bases. CDR3 region: CASSSLTGVMGELFF. The CDR3 coding sequence is TGTGCCAGCAGCTCCCTGACAGGGGTTATGGGAGAGCTGTTTTTT.